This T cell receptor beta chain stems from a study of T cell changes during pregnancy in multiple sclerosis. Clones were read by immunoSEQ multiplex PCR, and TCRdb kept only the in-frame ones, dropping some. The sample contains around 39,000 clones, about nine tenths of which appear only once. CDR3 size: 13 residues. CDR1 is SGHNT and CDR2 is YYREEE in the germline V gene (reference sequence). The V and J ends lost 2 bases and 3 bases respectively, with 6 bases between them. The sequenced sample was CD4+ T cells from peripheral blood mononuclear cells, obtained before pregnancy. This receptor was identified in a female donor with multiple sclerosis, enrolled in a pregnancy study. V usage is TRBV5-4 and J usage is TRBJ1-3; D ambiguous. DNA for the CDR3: TGTGCCAGCAGCTTCGGAGATGGAAACACCATATATTTT. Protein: CASSFGDGNTIYF.